Presented here are 19 T cell receptor beta chains from one specimen sequenced in a study of technical replicates of blood from a handful of donors. Clones were sequenced by immunoSEQ multiplex PCR, and TCRdb holds only the in-frame ones, with some missing. The sample carries 90,000 to 100,000 clones, 90% to 96% recorded once. Sequencing was carried out using T cells isolated from PBMCs. The receptor source for this set is a human donor in good health.

This chain links TRBV7-9 with TRBJ1-2; 7 nucleotides match TRBD1. The CDR3 contains 14 residues. Germline CDR1 SEHNR, CDR2 FQNEAQ (reference sequence). J lost 2 bases, V lost 1 base, and 1 base had no gene match. The CDR3: CASSLDRGNYGYTF. For the CDR3, the DNA is TGTGCCAGCAGCTTAGACAGGGGAAACTATGGCTACACCTTC.

V gene TRBV18 combines with J gene TRBJ2-5; possibly TRBD1 for D (5 bases). Germline V CDR1 and CDR2: KGHSH, LQKENI. V shed 0 bases and J shed 5 bases, with 10 bases lying between them. CDR3 size: 14 residues. The CDR3 DNA sequence: TGTGCCAGCTCACCACCGGGCAGGGCGGAGACCCAGTACTTC. It is translated as CASSPPGRAETQYF.

The chain couples TRBV27 to TRBJ2-7, with TRBD1 matching over 7 bases. Trimming cost V 5 bases and J 6 bases; bases outside gene matches: 4. Germline V gives CDR1 MNHEY, CDR2 SMNVEV (reference sequence). The CDR3 totals 12 residues. CDR3: CASSKTGREQYF. The CDR3 bases are TGTGCCAGCAGTAAGACAGGGCGCGAGCAGTACTTC.

This chain joins TRBV18 and TRBJ1-2; TRBD1 is a possible D gene (6 bases). Germline V gives CDR1 KGHSH, CDR2 LQKENI. CDR3 length: 14 residues. V was clipped by 5 bases and J by 2 bases, with 12 bases between them. CDR3 bases: TGTGCCAGCTCAAAAACAGGGAAGAACTATGGCTACACCTTC. Translating gives CASSKTGKNYGYTF.

This rearrangement joins TRBV29-1 to TRBJ2-3, with 8 positions matching TRBD1. This CDR3 is built from 12 residues. Per the germline V gene, CDR1 is SQVTM and CDR2 is ANQGSEA. Trimming cost V 6 bases and J 5 bases; bases outside gene matches: 4. The CDR3 bases are TGCAGCGTAAACAGGGGGTTAGATACGCAGTATTTT. Translated: CSVNRGLDTQYF.

V gene TRBV20-1 combines with J gene TRBJ2-7; D is possibly TRBD1 (6 bases). Trimming pared 3 bases from V and 5 bases from J, leaving 8 bases between. The germline CDR1 and CDR2 sequences are DFQATT and SNEGSKA (reference sequence). CDR3 size: 11 residues. In DNA, the CDR3 is TGCAGTGCTAGTCCAGGGGACGAGCAGTACTTC. This gives the protein CSASPGDEQYF.

In regard to this clone: At one of its ends the junction is not consistent with the germline gene, which may arise from a read error. The chain employs TRBV12-5 and TRBJ2-7; 9 positions agree with TRBD1. The CDR3 is 13 amino acids. From germline, CDR1 is LGHNT and CDR2 FRNRAP. CDR3 DNA sequence: TGTGCTAGTGCTTTGGGACAGGGATACGAGCAGTACTTC. It codes for CASALGQGYEQYF.

The V call is TRBV6-5, the J call TRBJ1-2; TRBD1 aligns across 7 bases. The length of the CDR3 is 14 residues. Germline assignment: CDR1 MNHEY and CDR2 SVGAGI. V dropped 2 bases and J dropped 8; count of bases not matched to a gene: 8. CDR3 nucleotide sequence: TGTGCCAGCAGTTACGTGGAGGGGGCGGGCGGCTACACCTTC. Amino acids: CASSYVEGAGGYTF.

This chain connects TRBV9 to TRBJ2-7, with TRBD2 matching 7 bases. This CDR3 has 13 amino acids. Losses at the gene ends were 4 bases for V and 1 base for J; bases not matched to a gene: 2. The V gene's germline CDR1 is SGDLS and CDR2 YYNGEE. The CDR3 region is CASSTSESYEQYF. In DNA form, the CDR3 reads TGTGCCAGCAGCACTAGCGAATCCTACGAGCAGTACTTC.

This chain joins TRBV4-1 and TRBJ1-4; D not resolved. The V end was cut by 0 bases, the J end by 7 bases, with 15 bases between. The CDR3 is 16 residues long. The germline gives CDR1 MGHRA, CDR2 YSYEKL. CDR3 DNA sequence: TGCGCCAGCAGCCAAGAGAAGCTCGGGTTGCTTGAAAAACTGTTTTTT. The encoded protein is CASSQEKLGLLEKLFF.

This clone was picked up a small number of times. The V and J genes are TRBV5-4 and TRBJ2-5; D gene ambiguous. Germline V gives CDR1 SGHNT, CDR2 YYREEE (reference sequence). This CDR3 is built from 11 residues. V was clipped by 1 base and J by 5 bases, with 3 bases between them. The CDR3, as DNA: TGTGCCAGCAGCTTGCGGGAGACCCAGTACTTC. Protein sequence: CASSLRETQYF.

The chain recombines TRBV5-1 with TRBJ1-1; D not certain. V lost 0 bases and J 4 bases, leaving 7 bases between the germline ends. From germline, CDR1 is SGHRS and CDR2 YFSETQ. The CDR3 loop spans 13 amino acids. CDR3 loop: CASSLERATEAFF. The CDR3, as DNA: TGCGCCAGCAGCTTGGAGAGAGCCACTGAAGCTTTCTTT. The full variable domain, completed using reference TRBV5-1 and TRBJ1-1, is KAGVTQTPRYLIKTRGQQVTLSCSPISGHRSVSWYQQTPGQGLQFLFEYFSETQRNKGNFPGRFSGRQFSNSRSEMNVSTLELGDSALYLCASSLERATEAFFGQGTRLTVV.

The chain employs TRBV7-3 and TRBJ1-2; D gene uncertain. There are 15 residues in the CDR3. Germline V gene lookup returns CDR1 SGHTA and CDR2 FQGTGA. Between the trimmed V and J ends, which lost 1 base and 4 bases, there was a span of 13 bases. Here the CDR3 reads CASSLNPGVGYGYTF. The CDR3 DNA sequence: TGTGCCAGCAGCTTAAATCCCGGGGTCGGCTATGGCTACACCTTC. The full variable domain, its missing parts supplied by reference TRBV7-3 and TRBJ1-2, is GAGVSQTPSNKVTEKGKYVELRCDPISGHTALYWYRQSLGQGPEFLIYFQGTGAADDSGLPNDRFFAVRPEGSVSTLKIQRTERGDSAVYLCASSLNPGVGYGYTFGSGTRLTVV.

The rearrangement joins TRBV6-4 to TRBJ1-2; 9 bases align to TRBD1. V lost 0 bases, J lost 6 bases, and 5 bases stayed unmatched. This CDR3 comprises 15 residues. Per the germline V gene, CDR1 is MRHNA and CDR2 is SNTAGT. DNA of the CDR3: TGTGCCAGCAGTGACTCGACGACAGGGGGAAATGGCTACACCTTC. This encodes CASSDSTTGGNGYTF.

This chain links TRBV19 with TRBJ2-3, with D hard to call. The CDR3 length is 15 residues. Germline CDR1 LNHDA, CDR2 SQIVND (reference sequence). Trimming stripped 0 bases from V and 2 bases from J, with 9 bases between. Written as DNA, the CDR3 is TGTGCCAGTAGTATAGAGAGTAGAATCACAGATACGCAGTATTTT. Translated, it gives CASSIESRITDTQYF.

V is TRBV6-1 and J is TRBJ2-2; TRBD2 aligns across 8 bases. CDR1 is MNHNS and CDR2 is SASEGT in the germline V gene. Trimming at V came to 6 bases and at J to 6 bases, leaving 3 bases not matched to a gene. CDR3 length: 13 amino acids. The CDR3 is CASRAGEAGELFF. CDR3 DNA sequence: TGTGCCAGCAGAGCGGGAGAAGCCGGGGAGCTGTTTTTT.

This clone was seen only once. The rearrangement links TRBV11-3 to TRBJ1-1; D is perhaps TRBD1 (6 bases). The V gene's germline CDR1 is SGHNT and CDR2 YENEEA. Trimming pared 5 bases from V and 5 bases from J, leaving 9 bases between. The CDR3 has 12 amino acids. CDR3 in DNA: TGTGCCAGCAGCCTAACAGGGACTGAAGCTTTCTTT. It codes for CASSLTGTEAFF.

The chain is built from TRBV11-3 and TRBJ2-1; D perhaps matches TRBD2 (5 bases). The CDR3 consists of 14 residues. Trimming took off 6 bases at V and 5 bases at J, with 14 bases between the two ends. Germline CDR1 SGHNT, CDR2 YENEEA. The CDR3 coding sequence is TGTGCCAGCAGTTCATATTCCGGGAACAATGAGCAGTTCTTC. Translated, it gives CASSSYSGNNEQFF.

The V gene is TRBV9, the J gene TRBJ2-3; 8 bases fit TRBD1. The V segment lost 3 bases and the J segment 3 bases; nucleotides outside the gene matches: 9. This CDR3 contains 16 residues. Germline loops: CDR1 SGDLS, CDR2 YYNGEE. The CDR3 DNA is TGTGCCAGCAGCGCCGAAACAGGGGGGAGGACAGATACGCAGTATTTT. The encoded protein is CASSAETGGRTDTQYF. The whole variable domain, filled in from reference TRBV9 and TRBJ2-3, reads DSGVTQTPKHLITATGQRVTLRCSPRSGDLSVYWYQQSLDQGLQFLIQYYNGEERAKGNILERFSAQQFPDLHSELNLSSLELGDSALYFCASSAETGGRTDTQYFGPGTRLTVL.